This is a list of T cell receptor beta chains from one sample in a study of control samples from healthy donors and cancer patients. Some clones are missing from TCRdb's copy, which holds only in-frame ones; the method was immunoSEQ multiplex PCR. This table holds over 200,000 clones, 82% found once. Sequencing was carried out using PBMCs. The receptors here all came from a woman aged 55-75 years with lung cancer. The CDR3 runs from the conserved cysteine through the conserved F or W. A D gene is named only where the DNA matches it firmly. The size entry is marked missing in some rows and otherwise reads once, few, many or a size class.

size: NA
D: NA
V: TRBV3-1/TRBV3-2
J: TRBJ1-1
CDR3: CASSQAGGAFF
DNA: TGTGCCAGCAGCCAAGCAGGCGGTGCTTTCTTT

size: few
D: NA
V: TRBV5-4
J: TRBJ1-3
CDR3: CASSLDQSSGNTIYF
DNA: TGTGCCAGCAGCTTGGACCAGAGCTCTGGAAACACCATATATTTT

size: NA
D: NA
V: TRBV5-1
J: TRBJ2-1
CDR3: CASSLLNYQDEQFF
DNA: TGCGCCAGCAGCTTACTGAATTACCAGGATGAGCAGTTCTTC

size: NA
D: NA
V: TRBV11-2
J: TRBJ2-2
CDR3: CASSFQTNTGELFF
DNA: TGTGCCAGCAGCTTTCAAACAAACACCGGGGAGCTGTTTTTT

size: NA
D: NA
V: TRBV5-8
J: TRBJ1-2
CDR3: CASSGPGTRGYTF
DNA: TGTGCCAGCAGCGGCCCCGGGACACGTGGCTACACCTTC

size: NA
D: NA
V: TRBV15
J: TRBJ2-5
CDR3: CATSRVAGGETQYF
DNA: TGTGCCACCAGCAGAGTTGCAGGAGGGGAGACCCAGTACTTC

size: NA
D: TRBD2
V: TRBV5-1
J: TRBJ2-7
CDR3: CASSLTSGNPYEQYF
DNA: TGCGCCAGCAGCTTGACTAGCGGGAACCCCTACGAGCAGTACTTC

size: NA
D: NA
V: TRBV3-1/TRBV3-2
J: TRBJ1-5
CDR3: CASSQDLGGNQPQHF
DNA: TGTGCCAGCAGCCAAGATCTGGGTGGAAATCAGCCCCAGCATTTT

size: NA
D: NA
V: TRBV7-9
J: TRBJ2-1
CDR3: CASSLGTEQFF
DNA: TGTGCCAGCAGCTTAGGAACCGAGCAGTTCTTC

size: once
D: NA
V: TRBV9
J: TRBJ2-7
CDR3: CASSVGGVLDEQYF
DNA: TGTGCCAGCAGCGTAGGAGGGGTTCTCGACGAGCAGTACTTC

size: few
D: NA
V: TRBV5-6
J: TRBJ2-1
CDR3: CASSLAGDSGYNEQFF
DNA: TGTGCCAGCAGCTTGGCGGGGGATTCGGGATACAATGAGCAGTTCTTC

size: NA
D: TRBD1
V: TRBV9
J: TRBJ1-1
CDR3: CASSVGGQLNTEAFF
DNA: TGTGCCAGCAGCGTAGGGGGACAGCTTAACACTGAAGCTTTCTTT

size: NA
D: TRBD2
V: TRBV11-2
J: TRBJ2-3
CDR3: CASSLELAGDGRATQYF
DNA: TGTGCCAGCAGCTTAGAACTAGCGGGAGATGGGCGCGCTACGCAGTATTTT

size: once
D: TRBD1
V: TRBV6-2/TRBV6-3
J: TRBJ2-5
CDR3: CASSAHGQGETQYF
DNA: TGTGCCAGCAGCGCCCACGGACAGGGCGAGACCCAGTACTTC

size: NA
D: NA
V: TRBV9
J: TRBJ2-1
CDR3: CASSPTPQYNEQFF
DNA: TGTGCCAGCAGCCCGACCCCACAGTACAATGAGCAGTTCTTC

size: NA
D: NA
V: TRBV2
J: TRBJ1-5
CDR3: CASSEVMSADQPQHF
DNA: TGTGCCAGCAGTGAAGTTATGTCAGCAGATCAGCCCCAGCATTTT

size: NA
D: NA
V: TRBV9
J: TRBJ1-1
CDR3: CASSVVGEDVTEAFF
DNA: TGTGCCAGCAGCGTAGTAGGCGAGGACGTGACTGAAGCTTTCTTT

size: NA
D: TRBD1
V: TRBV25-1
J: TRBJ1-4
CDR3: CASSDRTPTGVWEKLFF
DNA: TGTGCCAGCAGTGACCGGACCCCGACAGGGGTTTGGGAAAAACTGTTTTTT

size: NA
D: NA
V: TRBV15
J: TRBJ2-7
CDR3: CATSHGIGTPTYEQYF
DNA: TGTGCCACCAGCCACGGAATCGGGACACCGACCTACGAGCAGTACTTC

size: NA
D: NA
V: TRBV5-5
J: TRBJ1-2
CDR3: CASSLAEGYGYTF
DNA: TGTGCCAGCAGCTTGGCGGAGGGGTATGGCTACACCTTC

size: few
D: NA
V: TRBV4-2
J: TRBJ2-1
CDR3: CASSRNPQAGDYNEQFF
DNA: TGTGCCAGCAGCCGCAACCCGCAGGCGGGTGATTACAATGAGCAGTTCTTC

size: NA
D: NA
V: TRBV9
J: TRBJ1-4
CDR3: CASSVGGRDGEKLFF
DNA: TGTGCCAGCAGCGTAGGGGGCAGGGACGGGGAAAAACTGTTTTTT

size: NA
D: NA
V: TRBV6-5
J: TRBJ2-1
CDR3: CASSLADNNEQFF
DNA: TGTGCCAGCAGTCTGGCAGATAACAATGAGCAGTTCTTC